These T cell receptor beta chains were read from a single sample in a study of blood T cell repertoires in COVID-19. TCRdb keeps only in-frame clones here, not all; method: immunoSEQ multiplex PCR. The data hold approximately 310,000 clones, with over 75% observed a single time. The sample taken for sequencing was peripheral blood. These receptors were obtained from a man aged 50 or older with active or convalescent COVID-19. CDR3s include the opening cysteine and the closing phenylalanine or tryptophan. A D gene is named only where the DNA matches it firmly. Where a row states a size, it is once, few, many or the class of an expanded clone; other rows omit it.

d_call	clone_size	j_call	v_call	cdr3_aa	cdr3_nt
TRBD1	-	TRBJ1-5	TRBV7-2	CASSPRTGYNQPQHF	TGTGCCAGCAGCCCGCGGACAGGGTACAATCAGCCCCAGCATTTT
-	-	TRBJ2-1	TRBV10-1	CASSELGQTMKQFF	TGCGCCAGCAGTGAATTGGGACAAACAATGAAGCAGTTCTTC
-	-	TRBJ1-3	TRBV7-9	CASSLARDTIYF	TGTGCCAGCAGCTTAGCTAGAGACACCATATATTTT
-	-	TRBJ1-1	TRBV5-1	CASSFSGDTEAFF	TGCGCCAGCAGCTTTTCAGGGGACACTGAAGCTTTCTTT
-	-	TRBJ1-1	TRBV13	CASSLGDTLNTEAFF	TGTGCCAGCAGCCTGGGTGACACCTTGAACACTGAAGCTTTCTTT
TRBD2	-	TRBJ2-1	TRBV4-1	CASSRGLAGGRYNEQFF	TGCGCCAGCAGCCGCGGACTAGCGGGGGGCAGGTACAATGAGCAGTTCTTC
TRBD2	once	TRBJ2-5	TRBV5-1	CASSLASGRAWETQYF	TGCGCCAGCAGCTTGGCCAGCGGGAGGGCCTGGGAGACCCAGTACTTC
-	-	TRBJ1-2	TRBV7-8	CASSLSGSLYGYTF	TGTGCCAGCAGCTTAAGCGGCAGTCTCTATGGCTACACCTTC
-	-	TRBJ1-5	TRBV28	CASYGSGGHQPQHF	TGTGCCAGCTACGGTTCGGGGGGCCATCAGCCCCAGCATTTT
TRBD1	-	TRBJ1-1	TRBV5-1	CASSWGQANTEAFF	TGCGCCAGCAGCTGGGGACAGGCGAACACTGAAGCTTTCTTT
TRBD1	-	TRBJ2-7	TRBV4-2	CASSLGGQGFYEQYF	TGTGCCAGCAGCCTTGGGGGACAGGGTTTCTACGAGCAGTACTTC
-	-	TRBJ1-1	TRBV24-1	CATSGGPQDTEAFF	TGTGCCACCAGTGGAGGGCCCCAGGACACTGAAGCTTTCTTT
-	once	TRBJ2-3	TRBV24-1	CATSDPTESTDTQYF	TGTGCCACCAGTGACCCGACAGAAAGCACAGATACGCAGTATTTT
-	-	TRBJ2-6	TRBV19	CASSIDTGFFSGANVLTF	TGTGCCAGTAGTATAGATACGGGTTTCTTCTCTGGGGCCAACGTCCTGACTTTC
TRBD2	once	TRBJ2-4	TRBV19	CASSIEGTSGGALLAKNIQYF	TGTGCCAGTAGTATAGAGGGGACTAGCGGGGGGGCCCTCTTAGCCAAAAACATTCAGTACTTC
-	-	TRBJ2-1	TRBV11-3	CASSLDRYNEQFF	TGTGCCAGCAGCTTAGATCGGTACAATGAGCAGTTCTTC
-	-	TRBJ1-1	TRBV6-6	CASRYMNTEAFF	TGTGCCAGCAGGTATATGAACACTGAAGCTTTCTTT
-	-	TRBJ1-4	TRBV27	CASSAGPYEKLFF	TGTGCCAGCAGCGCGGGCCCTTATGAAAAACTGTTTTTT
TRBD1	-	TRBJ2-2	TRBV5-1	CASSLTGDTGELFF	TGCGCCAGCAGCTTAACAGGGGACACCGGGGAGCTGTTTTTT
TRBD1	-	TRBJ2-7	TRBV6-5	CASSKPGQGNEQYF	TGTGCCAGCAGCAAACCGGGACAGGGGAACGAGCAGTACTTC
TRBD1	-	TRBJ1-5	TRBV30	CAWSVTGTDQPQHF	TGTGCCTGGAGTGTGACAGGGACGGATCAGCCCCAGCATTTT
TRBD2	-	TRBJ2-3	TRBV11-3	CASSFTGTSGGGTDTQYF	TGTGCCAGCAGCTTTACTGGGACTAGCGGGGGGGGTACAGATACGCAGTATTTT
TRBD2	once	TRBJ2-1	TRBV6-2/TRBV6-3	CASSAGLAGYNEQFF	TGTGCCAGCAGCGCCGGACTAGCGGGGTACAATGAGCAGTTCTTC